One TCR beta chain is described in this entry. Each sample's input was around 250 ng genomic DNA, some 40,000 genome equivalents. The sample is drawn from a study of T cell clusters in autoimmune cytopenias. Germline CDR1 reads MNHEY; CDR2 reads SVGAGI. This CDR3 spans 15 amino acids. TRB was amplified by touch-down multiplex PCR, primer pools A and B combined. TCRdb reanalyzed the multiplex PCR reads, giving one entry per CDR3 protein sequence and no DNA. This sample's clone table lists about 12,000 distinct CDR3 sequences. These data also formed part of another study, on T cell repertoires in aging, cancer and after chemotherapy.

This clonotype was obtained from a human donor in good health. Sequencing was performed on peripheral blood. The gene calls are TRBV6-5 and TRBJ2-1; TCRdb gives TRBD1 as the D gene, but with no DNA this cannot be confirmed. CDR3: CASSSQRGLPDEQFF.